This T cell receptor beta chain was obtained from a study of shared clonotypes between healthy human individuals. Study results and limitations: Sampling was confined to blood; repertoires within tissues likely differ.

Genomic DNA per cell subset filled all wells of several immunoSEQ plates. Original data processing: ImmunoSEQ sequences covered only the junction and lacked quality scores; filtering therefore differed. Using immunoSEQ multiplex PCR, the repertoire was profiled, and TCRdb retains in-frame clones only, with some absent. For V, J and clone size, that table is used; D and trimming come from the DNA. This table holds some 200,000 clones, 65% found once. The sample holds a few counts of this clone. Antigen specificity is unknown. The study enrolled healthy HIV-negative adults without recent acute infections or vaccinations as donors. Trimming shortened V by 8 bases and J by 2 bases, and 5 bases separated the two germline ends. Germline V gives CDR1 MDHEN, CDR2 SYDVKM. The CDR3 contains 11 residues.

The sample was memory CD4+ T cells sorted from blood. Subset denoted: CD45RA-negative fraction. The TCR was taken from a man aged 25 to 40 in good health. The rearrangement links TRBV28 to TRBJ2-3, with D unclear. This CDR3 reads CASCNTDTQYF. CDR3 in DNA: TGTGCCAGCTGCAACACAGATACGCAGTATTTT.